Shown below are 16 T cell receptor beta chains from a single sample sequenced in a study of OX40 agonist ivuxolimab in advanced cancers. Libraries were prepared by immunoSEQ multiplex PCR; TCRdb keeps only in-frame clonotypes and omits some of them. The repertoire consists of roughly 90,000 clones, with approximately 94% occurring once and the leading ten covering roughly 2.6%. The sample was CD4+ or CD8+ T cells sorted from blood, taken in a trial of the OX40 agonist ivuxolimab. These receptors came from an adult with an advanced solid tumor such as melanoma, head and neck, liver or kidney cancer.

V and J are TRBV15 and TRBJ2-1; 7 nucleotides match TRBD2. Per germline, CDR1 LNHNV and CDR2 YYDKDF (reference sequence). The junction had 9 bases not matched to a gene; V was cut back by 7 bases and J by 9 bases. CDR3 length: 13 amino acids. CDR3 sequence (DNA): TGTGCCACCACCCGAGGAAGGGAGGGTGAGCAGTTCTTC. Protein sequence: CATTRGREGEQFF. The whole variable domain, remainder taken from reference TRBV15 and TRBJ2-1, is DAMVIQNPRYQVTQFGKPVTLSCSQTLNHNVMYWYQQKSSQAPKLLFHYYDKDFNNEADTPDNFQSRRPNTSFCFLDIRSPGLGDTAMYLCATTRGREGEQFFGPGTRLTVL.

The chain carries TRBV6-5 and TRBJ2-3; 7 nucleotides align to TRBD2. J gave up 0 bases and V 6 bases, and 3 bases lay outside the gene matches. Germline values: CDR1 MNHEY, CDR2 SVGAGI. CDR3 length equals 14 residues. The DNA of the CDR3 is TGTGCCAGCAGCTCGGGGGGTAGCACAGATACGCAGTATTTT. As protein: CASSSGGSTDTQYF.

V and J are TRBV27 and TRBJ1-5, with D possibly TRBD1 on 5 matching bases. V was trimmed by 6 bases and J by 7 bases, leaving 16 bases between them. CDR3 length equals 14 residues. The V gene's germline CDR1 is MNHEY and CDR2 SMNVEV (reference sequence). The CDR3 DNA is TGTGCCAGCAGCCCCCGGGACCAGGGACAGCCCCAGCATTTT. It yields the protein CASSPRDQGQPQHF.

Notes on this clone: An end of the junction does not agree with germline; a read error may underlie this. The chain uses TRBV5-1 and TRBJ2-3; D is possibly TRBD1 or TRBD2 (5 bases each). The germline V gene has CDR1 SGHRS and CDR2 YFSETQ. CDR3 length: 11 amino acids. This chain's CDR3 is CASSELRDGEF. CDR3 nucleotides: TGCGCCAGCAGCGAACTCCGGGACGGCGAGTTT. The full variable domain, rest sourced from reference TRBV5-1 and TRBJ2-3, is KAGVTQTPRYLIKTRGQQVTLSCSPISGHRSVSWYQQTPGQGLQFLFEYFSETQRNKGNFPGRFSGRQFSNSRSEMNVSTLELGDSALYLCASSELRDGEFGPGTRLTVL.

This chain links TRBV14 with TRBJ2-7, with D tentatively TRBD2 (5 bases). CDR1 and CDR2 (germline): SGHDN, FVKESK. The CDR3 is 15 residues long. Deletions cut 4 bases from V and 0 bases from J, with 13 bases between. Here the CDR3 DNA reads TGTGCCAGCAGCCTTGGACTCCTCTCCTCCTACGAGCAGTACTTC. Its translation: CASSLGLLSSYEQYF.

The J gene is TRBJ2-7, the V gene TRBV30; D might be TRBD1 (6 bases). This CDR3 contains 14 residues. V lost 1 base, J lost 2 bases, and 12 bases lay in between. CDR1 is GTSNPN and CDR2 is SVGIG in the germline V gene (reference sequence). This chain's CDR3 is CAWSGQASPYEQYF. CDR3 bases: TGTGCCTGGAGTGGACAGGCCAGCCCCTACGAGCAGTACTTC. The full variable domain, its missing parts supplied by reference TRBV30 and TRBJ2-7, is SQTIHQWPATLVQPVGSPLSLECTVEGTSNPNLYWYRQAAGRGLQLLFYSVGIGQISSEVPQNLSASRPQDRQFILSSKKLLLSDSGFYLCAWSGQASPYEQYFGPGTRLTVT.

This chain's CDR3 is CASRWTVNTGELFF. CDR3 bases: TGTGCCAGCAGATGGACAGTGAACACCGGGGAGCTGTTTTTT. The chain joins TRBV28 to TRBJ2-2; the D gene is possibly TRBD1 (6 bases). Deletions cut 6 bases from V and 1 base from J, with 9 bases between. This CDR3 has 14 residues. The germline CDR1 and CDR2 sequences are MDHEN and SYDVKM. The whole variable domain, filled in from reference TRBV28 and TRBJ2-2, reads DVKVTQSSRYLVKRTGEKVFLECVQDMDHENMFWYRQDPGLGLRLIYFSYDVKMKEKGDIPEGYSVSREKKERFSLILESASTNQTSMYLCASRWTVNTGELFFGEGSRLTVL.

The J gene is TRBJ2-5, the V gene TRBV5-1; D not certain. Germline CDR1 and CDR2: SGHRS and YFSETQ. The V end lost 2 bases, the J end lost 6 bases, and 5 bases lay between the germline ends. This CDR3 region has 11 residues. The CDR3 DNA is TGCGCCAGCAGCTTAGGGAAGACCCAGTACTTC. Protein sequence: CASSLGKTQYF.

This clone was recorded once. The chain uses TRBV5-5 and TRBJ2-7; D is possibly TRBD1 or TRBD2 (5 bases each). The CDR3 extends over 15 amino acids. In germline, CDR1 is SGHKS, CDR2 YYEKEE (reference sequence). V shed 0 bases and J shed 0 bases, with 10 bases lying between them. DNA of the CDR3: TGTGCCAGCAGCTTGGTCGGGACGGGCTCCTACGAGCAGTACTTC. It yields the protein CASSLVGTGSYEQYF.

The chain links TRBV6-5 to TRBJ1-1; no definite D call. The V gene's germline CDR1 is MNHEY and CDR2 SVGAGI. The CDR3 totals 13 residues. The V and J ends lost 5 bases and 8 bases respectively, with 15 bases between them. The CDR3 loop reads CASSGSGLDEAFF. The CDR3 nucleotides are TGTGCCAGCAGTGGATCGGGCCTCGACGAAGCTTTCTTT.

The V gene is TRBV19, the J gene TRBJ2-2, with a possible D match to TRBD1 (6 bases). This CDR3 region has 15 residues. The germline CDR1 and CDR2 sequences are LNHDA and SQIVND (reference sequence). Trimming took 6 bases from V and 1 from J, leaving 12 bases between them. The chain's CDR3 is CASSTWTENTGELFF. In DNA, the CDR3 is TGTGCCAGTAGCACCTGGACAGAGAACACCGGGGAGCTGTTTTTT. Full variable domain (outside the CDR3, taken from reference TRBV19 and TRBJ2-2): DGGITQSPKYLFRKEGQNVTLSCEQNLNHDAMYWYRQDPGQGLRLIYYSQIVNDFQKGDIAEGYSVSREKKESFPLTVTSAQKNPTAFYLCASSTWTENTGELFFGEGSRLTVL.

The rearrangement uses TRBV27 and TRBJ2-3; possibly TRBD2 for D (7 bases). CDR1 is MNHEY, CDR2 SMNVEV, per germline (reference sequence). The V gene lost 7 bases and the J gene lost 5 bases, with 13 bases spanning the gap. The CDR3 runs to 13 residues. The CDR3 sequence: CASTSGGLDTQYF. CDR3 nucleotides: TGTGCCAGCACTTCCGGGGGGCTAGATACGCAGTATTTT.

The V call is TRBV5-4, the J call TRBJ2-7; possibly TRBD2 for D (6 bases). Germline CDR1 and CDR2: SGHNT and YYREEE (reference sequence). The CDR3 loop spans 14 amino acids. V lost 4 bases to trimming and J lost 2 bases, with 13 bases between them. The DNA of the CDR3 is TGTGCCAGCAGCACGCCGGGACTCCCCTACGAGCAGTACTTC. This gives the protein CASSTPGLPYEQYF.

This clone was detected a few times. The chain joins TRBV19 to TRBJ2-1; D ambiguous. Trimming removed 5 bases from V and 7 bases from J, with 9 bases in between. Germline CDR1 LNHDA, CDR2 SQIVND (reference sequence). The CDR3 sequence is 12 residues long. CDR3 amino acids: CASSPLGNEQFF. The CDR3 DNA reads as TGTGCCAGTAGTCCCCTGGGGAATGAGCAGTTCTTC.

V is TRBV2 and J is TRBJ1-2; 8 bases align to TRBD1. The CDR3 totals 14 residues. The V gene's germline CDR1 is SNHLY and CDR2 FYNNEI. Trimming cost V 10 bases and J 4 bases; bases outside gene matches: 11. The CDR3 coding sequence is TGTGCCATTGTAGGACAGGGAGGGGCCTATGGCTACACCTTC. Amino acids: CAIVGQGGAYGYTF. Looking up the rest from reference TRBV2 and TRBJ1-2 gives the full variable domain: EPEVTQTPSHQVTQMGQEVILRCVPISNHLYFYWYRQILGQKVEFLVSFYNNEISEKSEIFDDQFSVERPDGSNFTLKIRSTKLEDSAMYFCAIVGQGGAYGYTFGSGTRLTVV.

This chain connects TRBV6-5 to TRBJ1-2; no clear D. Germline CDR1 MNHEY, CDR2 SVGAGI. Trimming shortened V by 0 bases and J by 8 bases, and 10 bases separated the two germline ends. The CDR3 is made up of 13 amino acids. The CDR3 DNA reads as TGTGCCAGCAGTTACTCCATAAAGGACGGCTACACCTTC. This encodes CASSYSIKDGYTF.